The clone carrying this TCR beta chain was seen at least ten times. Antigen: not known. CDR1 is MNHEY and CDR2 is SVGEGT in the germline V gene. The CDR3 loop spans 14 amino acids. Trimming removed 5 bases from V and 7 bases from J, with 15 bases in between. Unique molecular identifiers tagged the TCRbeta library. TCRdb recomputed calls from the PCR reads with MiXCR, one row per CDR3 protein. The sample lists approximately 31,000 distinct CDR3 sequences, 5% to 7% occurring once. The data originate from a study of T-cell reconstitution after alpha-beta-depleted transplantation in children. Findings and caveats of the study: T-cell counts and diversity were attributed mostly to newly produced T cells one year after transplant. Several hundred rapidly expanded clones from non-depleted graft cells reportedly supplied alpha-beta T cells about two months post-transplant.

The input for sequencing was peripheral blood, taken 60 days after TCRalphabeta/CD19-depleted stem cell transplant. This sequence joins TRBV6-2 or TRBV6-3 and TRBJ2-1; D ambiguous. The sequence was collected from a child younger than two who had a stem cell transplant for acute myeloid leukemia, so the T cells may come from the graft donor. The CDR3 DNA is TGTGCCAGCAGTCAGAGACGGAGCGTAAATGAGCAGTTCTTC. Its protein is CASSQRRSVNEQFF.